These 2 T cell receptor beta chains share one sample of origin, sequenced in a study of cytomegalovirus exposure and HLA in healthy donors. Researchers ran the PCR with 60 Vbeta and 13 Jbeta primers. Measured with immunoSEQ multiplex PCR; TCRdb has only the in-frame clones, and not every one. The table lists roughly 110,000 clones, roughly 80% of them singletons. Sequencing was performed on PBMCs. The receptors here all came from a female donor in good health and CMV-seronegative.

The chain is built from TRBV20-1 and TRBJ2-1; no clear D. From germline, CDR1 is DFQATT and CDR2 SNEGSKA (reference sequence). Trimming removed 5 bases at V and 4 bases at J, with 3 bases between. The CDR3 sequence is 10 residues long. The CDR3 loop is CSALYNEQFF. In DNA form, the CDR3 reads TGCAGTGCTTTATACAATGAGCAGTTCTTC.

The chain joins TRBV11-2 to TRBJ2-7; 8 bases align to TRBD2. V shed 5 bases, J shed 0 bases, and the junction held 6 bases outside the gene matches. Germline CDR1 SGHAT, CDR2 FQNNGV. The CDR3 contains 15 residues. The CDR3 here is CASSAREGLSYEQYF. The CDR3 region has the DNA TGTGCCAGCAGCGCCCGGGAGGGGCTCTCCTACGAGCAGTACTTC.